These T cell receptor beta chains were read from a single sample in a study of T cells in Graves' hyperthyroidism and ophthalmopathy. TCRdb fed the multiplex PCR reads into MiXCR, producing one record per CDR3 protein. This sample has around 490,000 distinct CDR3 sequences, with less than 20% found just once. The sample comprised blood. All receptors derive from a man in his forties with Graves' ophthalmopathy. The CDR3 runs from the conserved cysteine through the conserved F or W. D genes are given only for firm matches. Rows may omit the clone size; those that give it use once, few, many or a size class.

TRBV12-3/TRBV12-4	TRBJ1-3	few	NA	CASNKGVLTGNTIYF	TGTGCCAGCAACAAAGGGGTCCTGACTGGAAACACCATATATTTT
TRBV28	TRBJ2-1	NA	NA	CASRSGGGSSYNEQFF	TGTGCCAGCAGGTCAGGAGGTGGCAGCTCCTACAATGAGCAGTTCTTC
TRBV2	TRBJ1-5	NA	NA	CASSDRGGAGQPQHF	TGTGCCAGCAGTGACCGGGGGGGGGCAGGTCAGCCCCAGCATTTT
TRBV7-8	TRBJ2-5	many	TRBD2	CASSETSGGGTQYF	TGTGCCAGCAGCGAGACTAGCGGGGGAGGGACCCAGTACTTC
TRBV20-1	TRBJ1-5	NA	NA	CSARTRGRVPQHF	TGCAGTGCTAGAACCAGGGGACGGGTGCCCCAGCATTTT
TRBV19	TRBJ2-7	NA	TRBD1	CASSPWTGGDDEQYF	TGTGCCAGTAGTCCTTGGACAGGGGGCGACGACGAGCAGTACTTC
TRBV11-2	TRBJ2-1	NA	NA	CASSQESSGSRYNEQFF	TGCGCCAGCAGCCAAGAATCGTCCGGGAGTCGGTACAATGAGCAGTTCTTC
TRBV28	TRBJ2-2	NA	NA	CASRRWGTGELFF	TGTGCCAGCAGACGATGGGGCACCGGGGAGCTGTTTTTT
TRBV2	TRBJ2-2	many	NA	CASSDYAGLSGELFF	TGTGCCAGCAGTGATTATGCAGGGTTGAGCGGGGAGCTGTTTTTT
TRBV9	TRBJ1-3	few	NA	CASSSTDLSGNTIYF	TGTGCCAGCTCTTCGACAGACCTCTCTGGAAACACCATATATTTT
TRBV6-1	TRBJ1-5	NA	TRBD1	CASSSQGVGNQPQHF	TGTGCCAGCAGTTCCCAGGGGGTAGGAAATCAGCCCCAGCATTTT
TRBV16	TRBJ1-1	few	TRBD1	CASTSGGRGWQDTEAFF	TGTGCCAGCACCTCAGGGGGCAGGGGATGGCAGGACACTGAAGCTTTCTTT
TRBV12-3/TRBV12-4	TRBJ2-5	many	NA	CASSFGREETQYF	TGTGCCAGCAGTTTCGGCCGAGAAGAGACCCAGTACTTC
TRBV18	TRBJ1-1	many	NA	CASSGGRVPEAFF	TGTGCCAGCTCAGGAGGGCGCGTGCCTGAAGCTTTCTTT
TRBV18	TRBJ1-1	many	NA	CASSLEQRGNTEAFF	TGTGCCAGCTCACTCGAACAGAGGGGCAACACTGAAGCTTTCTTT
TRBV5-1	TRBJ2-3	NA	TRBD2	CPSSSAGTSGPRTDTQYF	TGCCCCAGCAGCTCGGCAGGGACTAGCGGTCCACGCACAGATACGCAGTATTTT
TRBV28	TRBJ2-5	many	NA	CASSSNRETQYF	TGTGCCAGCAGTTCCAACAGGGAGACCCAGTACTTC
TRBV4-3	TRBJ1-6	NA	TRBD1	CASSQADRGGSPLHF	TGCGCCAGCAGCCAGGCCGACAGGGGAGGCTCACCCCTCCACTTT
TRBV14	TRBJ2-3	few	NA	CASSQRRYRGSTDTQYF	TGTGCCAGCAGCCAAAGGCGTTACCGGGGCAGCACAGATACGCAGTATTTT
TRBV7-3	TRBJ2-5	NA	NA	CASSLPALYQETQYF	TGTGCCAGCAGCCTCCCTGCATTGTACCAAGAGACCCAGTACTTC
TRBV6-2/TRBV6-3	TRBJ2-1	NA	NA	CASSSTDLLFEQFF	TGTGCCAGCAGTAGCACGGACTTACTATTTGAGCAGTTCTTC
TRBV20-1	TRBJ2-5	NA	TRBD1	CSALPPDRGQQETQYF	TGCAGTGCTCTCCCCCCAGACAGGGGGCAGCAAGAGACCCAGTACTTC
TRBV27	TRBJ2-1	few	NA	CASRDSPRHNEQFF	TGTGCCAGCAGGGACTCCCCCAGACACAATGAGCAGTTCTTC
TRBV28	TRBJ2-1	many	TRBD2	CASEDAGGPNEQFF	TGTGCCAGCGAGGACGCGGGAGGGCCTAATGAGCAGTTCTTC
TRBV6-1	TRBJ2-3	NA	TRBD1	CASSVTGGADTQYF	TGTGCCAGCAGTGTTACAGGGGGCGCGGATACGCAGTATTTT